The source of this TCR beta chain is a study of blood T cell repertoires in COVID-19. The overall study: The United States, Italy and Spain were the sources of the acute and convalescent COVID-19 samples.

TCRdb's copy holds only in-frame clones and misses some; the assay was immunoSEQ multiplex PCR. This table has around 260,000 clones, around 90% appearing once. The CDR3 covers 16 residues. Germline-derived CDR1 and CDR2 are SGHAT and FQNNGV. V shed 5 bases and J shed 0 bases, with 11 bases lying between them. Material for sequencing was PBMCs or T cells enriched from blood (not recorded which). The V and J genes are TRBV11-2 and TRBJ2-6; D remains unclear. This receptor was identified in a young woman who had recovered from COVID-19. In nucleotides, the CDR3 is TGTGCCAGCAGCCCCCGTTGGCTCTCTGGGGCCAACGTCCTGACTTTC. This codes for CASSPRWLSGANVLTF.